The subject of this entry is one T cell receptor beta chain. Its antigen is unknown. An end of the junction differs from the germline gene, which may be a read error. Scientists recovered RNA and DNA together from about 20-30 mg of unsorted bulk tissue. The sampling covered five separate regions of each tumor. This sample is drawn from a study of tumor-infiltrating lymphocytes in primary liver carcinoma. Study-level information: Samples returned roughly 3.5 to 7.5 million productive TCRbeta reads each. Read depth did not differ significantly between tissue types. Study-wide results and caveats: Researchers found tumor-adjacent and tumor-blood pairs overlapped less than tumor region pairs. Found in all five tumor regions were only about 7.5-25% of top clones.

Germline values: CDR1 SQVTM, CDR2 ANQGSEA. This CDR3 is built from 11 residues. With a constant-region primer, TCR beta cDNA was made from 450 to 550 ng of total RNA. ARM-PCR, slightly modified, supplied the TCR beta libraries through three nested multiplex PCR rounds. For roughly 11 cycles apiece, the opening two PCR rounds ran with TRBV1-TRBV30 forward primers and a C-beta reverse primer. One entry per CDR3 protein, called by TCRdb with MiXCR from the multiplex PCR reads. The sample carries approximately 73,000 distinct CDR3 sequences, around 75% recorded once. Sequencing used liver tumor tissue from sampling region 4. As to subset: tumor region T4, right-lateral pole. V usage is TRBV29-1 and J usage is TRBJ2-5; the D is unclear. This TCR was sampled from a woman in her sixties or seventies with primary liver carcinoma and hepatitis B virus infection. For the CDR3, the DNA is TGCAACGTTTACGGGTTTGAGACCCAGTACTTC. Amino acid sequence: CNVYGFETQYF.